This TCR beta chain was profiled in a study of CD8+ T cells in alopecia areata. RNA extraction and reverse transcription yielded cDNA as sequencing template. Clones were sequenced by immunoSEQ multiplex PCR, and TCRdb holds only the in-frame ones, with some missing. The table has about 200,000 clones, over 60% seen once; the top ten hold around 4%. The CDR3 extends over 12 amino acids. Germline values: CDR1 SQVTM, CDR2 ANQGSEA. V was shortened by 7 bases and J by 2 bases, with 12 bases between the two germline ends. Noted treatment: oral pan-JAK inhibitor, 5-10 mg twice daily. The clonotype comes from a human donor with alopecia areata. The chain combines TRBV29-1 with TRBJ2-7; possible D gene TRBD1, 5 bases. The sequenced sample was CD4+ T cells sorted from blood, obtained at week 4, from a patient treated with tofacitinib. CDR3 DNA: TGCAGCGCCGAAAGGGGTACCTACGAGCAGTACTTC. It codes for CSAERGTYEQYF.